Listed below are T cell receptor beta chains from one sample, sequenced in a study of human CD8 memory T cell subsets. Following a re-call of the 5' RACE reads, TCRdb has one entry per CDR3 protein and lacks DNA. The table lists just under 7,500 distinct CDR3 sequences. Input material: CD8+ T cells from PBMCs. The receptors stem from a human donor in good health. Both conserved end residues are part of each CDR3. Not all rows give a size; the values are once, few, many and, for expanded clones, a class.

clone_size,j_call,v_call,cdr3_aa
-,TRBJ2-2,TRBV6-2/TRBV6-3,CASSYWAFPGSGELFF
-,TRBJ1-6,TRBV6-5,CASRIGQGFNSPLHF
-,TRBJ1-1,TRBV30,CAWGRTANTEAFF
-,TRBJ2-3,TRBV13,CASSLGASGRQDTQYF
-,TRBJ1-5,TRBV19,CATRQGAHSNQPQHF
-,TRBJ1-4,TRBV9,CASSDRGSGEKLFF
-,TRBJ2-7,TRBV28,CASSRGTSGYEQYF
-,TRBJ2-1,TRBV15,CATSRREAYNEQFF
medium-sized,TRBJ2-7,TRBV7-9,CASSFPGYSYEQYF
-,TRBJ1-1,TRBV5-6,CASSSSGVTEAFF
-,TRBJ2-1,TRBV19,CASSSLGGMNEQFF
-,TRBJ2-7,TRBV6-6,CASSYSTRNYEQYF
-,TRBJ1-6,TRBV5-1,CASSWNLGYSPLHF
medium-sized,TRBJ1-1,TRBV5-5,CASSFSEAEAFF
-,TRBJ2-7,TRBV7-8,CASSPGFGTYEQYF
-,TRBJ2-5,TRBV4-2,CASSQAQRDEETQYF
medium-sized,TRBJ2-7,TRBV20-1,CSAHDGYEQYF
-,TRBJ1-1,TRBV28,CASSLTGGGEAFF
-,TRBJ2-5,TRBV20-1,CSASPGLHLETQYF
-,TRBJ2-3,TRBV7-9,CASSDYGGGSGGTQYF
-,TRBJ2-3,TRBV7-9,CASTPTESMASTDTQYF
-,TRBJ2-2,TRBV9,CASSLANTGELFF
-,TRBJ2-7,TRBV20-1,CSARDAFGTGSTYEQYF
-,TRBJ1-1,TRBV3-1,CASSQEDTEAFF
-,TRBJ1-1,TRBV5-6,CASSGPGQTITNTEAFF
-,TRBJ2-3,TRBV7-9,CASSLEGVGDTQYF
-,TRBJ1-2,TRBV9,CASGADYGYTF
-,TRBJ2-5,TRBV7-9,CASSLQRLAKETQYF
-,TRBJ2-1,TRBV28,CASSPMWDRGLYNEQFF
-,TRBJ1-2,TRBV12-3/TRBV12-4,CASSFYEVEGGYTF
-,TRBJ2-3,TRBV12-3/TRBV12-4,CASSLVPLAGGPKDTQYF
-,TRBJ1-5,TRBV3-1,CASSQGPPGGRQPQHF
-,TRBJ2-5,TRBV28,CASSSWGEGQETQYF
-,TRBJ1-1,TRBV4-1,CASSQASVNTEAFF
-,TRBJ2-7,TRBV28,CASSLNEYEQYF
-,TRBJ1-5,TRBV25-1,CASSARDQPQHF
-,TRBJ2-7,TRBV20-1,CSAREADRFYEQYF
-,TRBJ1-2,TRBV19,CATKNGGFGGYTF
-,TRBJ2-5,TRBV10-2,CASSESGGSLETQYF
-,TRBJ1-1,TRBV6-5,CASHVGQNTEAFF
-,TRBJ2-3,TRBV6-4,CASSASGGADTQYF
-,TRBJ2-1,TRBV6-4,CASSVAGEGNNEQFF
medium-sized,TRBJ2-2,TRBV28,CASRHGQGDTGELFF
-,TRBJ2-7,TRBV25-1,CASSDYQTSKAYEQYF
-,TRBJ1-2,TRBV27,CASSSDRIGYRGYTF
-,TRBJ1-2,TRBV5-4,CASSISGTRYGYTF
-,TRBJ1-4,TRBV28,CASSLGVGANEKLFF
-,TRBJ2-7,TRBV10-3,CAISGGRDHEQYF
-,TRBJ1-5,TRBV7-9,CASNSGGHEQPQHF
-,TRBJ2-1,TRBV20-1,CSARDLGLAVYNEQFF
-,TRBJ2-7,TRBV10-3,CAFSRDRSYEQYF